Below, one T cell receptor (beta chain) is given with its context. The target antigen is unknown. This sample is drawn from a study of T cells in localized non-small cell lung cancer. TCRdb's copy holds only in-frame clones and misses some; the assay was immunoSEQ multiplex PCR. Of approximately 49,000 clones in the sample, approximately 75% were seen once. General observations from the study: Patients showing higher blood T cell density tended to see longer overall survival. In adjacent lung, a median about 54 of the top 100 tumor clones were found. Sequencing was limited to one tumor region, leaving the possibility of heterogeneity open. In uninvolved adjacent lung, T cell clonality reached its highest value, exceeding tumor.

The CDR3 contains 15 residues. CDR1 LGHNA and CDR2 YSLEER come from the germline V gene. V was clipped by 0 bases and J by 4 bases, with 10 bases between them. The clonotype comes from a man aged 40 to 70 with stage I squamous cell lung carcinoma. Sequences were derived from peripheral blood, sampled before any cancer treatment. The V and J genes are TRBV4-3 and TRBJ1-5; the D gene is possibly TRBD1 (6 bases). The CDR3 DNA follows: TGCGCCAGCAGCCAAGATAGGACAGAAAATCAGCCCCAGCATTTT. Its translation: CASSQDRTENQPQHF.